This TCR beta chain was sequenced during a study of T cells after yellow fever vaccination. Findings of the study overall: Weaker, the secondary response had a peak occurring faster, on day 5 versus 15. A limited proportion of clonotypes was detected within both the CD4 and CD8 compartments. At under 97% for CD4 and almost 90% for CD8, most primary-vaccination clones showed up again after the booster.

TCRdb re-called the 5' RACE reads through MiXCR, storing one row per CDR3 protein. The sample yields 300,000 to 400,000 distinct CDR3 sequences, 6.2% seen once. Ten or more counts support this clonotype. What it binds is not known. After removal of 7 bases from V and 2 bases from J, the junction contained 2 bases not matched to a gene. This CDR3 comprises 14 residues. Germline lookup yields CDR1 DFQATT and CDR2 SNEGSKA (reference sequence). The source of this sequence is a young man who received the YFV17D yellow fever vaccine. This rearrangement joins TRBV20-1 to TRBJ2-1, with TRBD2 matching 13 bases. The source was PBMCs, collected 5 days after the yellow fever booster vaccination. The chain's CDR3 is CSGGLAGPYNEQFF. For the CDR3, the DNA is TGCAGTGGGGGACTAGCGGGACCCTACAATGAGCAGTTCTTC.